The 7 T cell receptor beta chains reported below all come from one sample, sequenced in a study of PD-1 blockade in classical Hodgkin lymphoma. Repertoires were generated with immunoSEQ multiplex PCR, while TCRdb's copy carries only in-frame clones and drops some. The repertoire holds approximately 73,000 clones, with approximately 94% as singletons. With no exception, relapse followed autologous stem cell transplantation in all patients, and brentuximab vedotin exposure varied. The sample in question was peripheral blood mononuclear cells (PBMCs), obtained at baseline. The origin of the receptors is a human donor with classical Hodgkin lymphoma.

The CDR3 loop is CASSPGLAVYEQYF. The CDR3 nucleotides read TGCGCCAGCAGCCCGGGACTAGCGGTCTACGAGCAGTACTTC. V and J are TRBV4-3 and TRBJ2-7; TRBD2 aligns across 11 bases. CDR1 is LGHNA, CDR2 YSLEER, per germline. J was trimmed by 3 bases and V by 4 bases; bases with no gene match: 2. The CDR3 consists of 14 residues.

This clone was recorded a few times. The CDR3 DNA is TGTGCCAGCAGGACGACCGGGGCTAACTACGAGCAGTACTTC. Encoded protein: CASRTTGANYEQYF. The gene calls are TRBV27 and TRBJ2-7; D might be TRBD1 or TRBD2, each matching 5 bases. CDR1 is MNHEY, CDR2 SMNVEV, per germline (reference sequence). The CDR3 consists of 14 residues. V was shortened by 6 bases and J by 3 bases, with 15 bases between the two germline ends.

The chain is built from TRBV19 and TRBJ1-1; D is ambiguous. This CDR3 region has 14 residues. V shed 7 bases and J shed 2 bases, with 14 bases lying between them. The V gene's germline CDR1 is LNHDA and CDR2 SQIVND (reference sequence). CDR3 bases: TGTGCCAGTACCTTGGGAAGGGCCAACACTGAAGCTTTCTTT. Its protein is CASTLGRANTEAFF.

This chain uses TRBV4-2 with TRBJ1-2; TRBD1 aligns across 8 bases. Germline V gives CDR1 LGHNA, CDR2 YNFKEQ. With 0 bases clipped from V and 6 bases from J, the junction kept 12 bases outside the gene matches. The CDR3 length is 17 residues. CDR3 sequence reads: CASSQDLLTGGQDGYTF. CDR3 coding DNA: TGTGCCAGCAGCCAAGATCTTCTTACAGGGGGACAGGATGGCTACACCTTC.

The chain is built from TRBV30 and TRBJ2-2; D gene uncertain. V lost 2 bases, J lost 1 base, and 8 bases lay in between. The germline gives CDR1 GTSNPN, CDR2 SVGIG (reference sequence). This CDR3 comprises 14 residues. The CDR3 DNA follows: TGTGCCTGGAGTCACTCAGGGAACACCGGGGAGCTGTTTTTT. Translation gives CAWSHSGNTGELFF. The entire variable domain, with the rest obtained from reference TRBV30 and TRBJ2-2, is as follows: SQTIHQWPATLVQPVGSPLSLECTVEGTSNPNLYWYRQAAGRGLQLLFYSVGIGQISSEVPQNLSASRPQDRQFILSSKKLLLSDSGFYLCAWSHSGNTGELFFGEGSRLTVL.

The V call is TRBV29-1, the J call TRBJ1-2; D is perhaps TRBD1 (5 bases). V lost 7 bases, J lost 6 bases, and 9 bases lay in between. This CDR3 has 10 residues. Germline-derived CDR1 and CDR2 are SQVTM and ANQGSEA. Here the CDR3 reads CSAGTDGYTF. CDR3 sequence (DNA): TGCAGCGCCGGGACGGATGGCTACACCTTC.

The chain links TRBV4-2 to TRBJ2-5; 12 bases fit TRBD2. V shed 4 bases and J 3 bases; nucleotides not matched to a gene: 3. The CDR3 is 15 amino acids. CDR1 LGHNA and CDR2 YNFKEQ come from the germline V gene. The CDR3 protein is CASSPRLAGEETQYF. CDR3 coding DNA: TGTGCCAGCAGCCCGAGACTAGCGGGAGAAGAGACCCAGTACTTC.